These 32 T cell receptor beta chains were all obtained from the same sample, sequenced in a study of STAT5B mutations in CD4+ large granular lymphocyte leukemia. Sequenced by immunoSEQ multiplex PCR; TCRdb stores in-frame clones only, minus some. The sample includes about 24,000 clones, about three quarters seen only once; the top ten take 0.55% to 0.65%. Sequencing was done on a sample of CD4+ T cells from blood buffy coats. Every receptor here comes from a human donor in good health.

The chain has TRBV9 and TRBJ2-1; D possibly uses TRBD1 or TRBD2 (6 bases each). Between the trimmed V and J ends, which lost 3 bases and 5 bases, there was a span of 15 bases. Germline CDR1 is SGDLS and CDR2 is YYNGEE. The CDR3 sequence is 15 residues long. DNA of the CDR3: TGTGCCAGCAGCGAGCAGGGGAGGCTAAACAATGAGCAGTTCTTC. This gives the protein CASSEQGRLNNEQFF.

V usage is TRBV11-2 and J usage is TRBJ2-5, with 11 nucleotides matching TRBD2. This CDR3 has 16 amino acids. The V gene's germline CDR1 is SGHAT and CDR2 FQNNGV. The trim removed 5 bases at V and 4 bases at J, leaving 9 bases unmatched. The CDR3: CASSKLNSGGAETQYF. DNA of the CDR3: TGTGCCAGCAGCAAACTCAATAGCGGGGGGGCAGAGACCCAGTACTTC.

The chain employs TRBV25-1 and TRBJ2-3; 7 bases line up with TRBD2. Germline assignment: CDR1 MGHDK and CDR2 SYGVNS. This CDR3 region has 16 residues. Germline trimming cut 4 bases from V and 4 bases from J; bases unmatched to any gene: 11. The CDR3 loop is CASSGTRDLAADTQYF. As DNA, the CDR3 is TGTGCCAGCAGTGGGACCCGGGACCTAGCGGCAGATACGCAGTATTTT.

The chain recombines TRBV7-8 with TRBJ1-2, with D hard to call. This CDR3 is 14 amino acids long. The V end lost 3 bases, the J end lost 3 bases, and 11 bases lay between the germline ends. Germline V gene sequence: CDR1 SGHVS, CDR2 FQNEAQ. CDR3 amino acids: CASSFSRWDYGYTF. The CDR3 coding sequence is TGTGCCAGCAGCTTCTCGCGCTGGGACTATGGCTACACCTTC.

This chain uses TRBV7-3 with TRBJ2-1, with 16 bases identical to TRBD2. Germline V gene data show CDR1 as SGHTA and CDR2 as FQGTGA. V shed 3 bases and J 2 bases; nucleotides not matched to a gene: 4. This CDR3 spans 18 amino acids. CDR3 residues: CASSLGLAGGRTYNEQFF. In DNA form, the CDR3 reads TGTGCCAGCAGCTTGGGACTAGCGGGGGGGAGAACCTACAATGAGCAGTTCTTC.

CDR3 DNA: TGTGCCAGCAGCCCCGGGACAGAAGTCTTTAATTCACCCCTCCACTTT. Its translation: CASSPGTEVFNSPLHF. The V gene is TRBV4-2, the J gene TRBJ1-6; the match to TRBD1 covers 7 bases. Per the germline V gene, CDR1 is LGHNA and CDR2 is YNFKEQ. The CDR3 extends over 16 amino acids. Trimming removed 4 bases from V and 6 bases from J; junction bases left unmatched: 9.

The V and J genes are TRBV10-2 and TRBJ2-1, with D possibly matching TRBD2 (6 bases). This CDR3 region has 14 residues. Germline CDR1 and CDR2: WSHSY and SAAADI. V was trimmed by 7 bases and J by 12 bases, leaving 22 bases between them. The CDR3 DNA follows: TGCGCCAGCACAACTAGCCAAGCTTCCGGGTCGCAGTTCTTC. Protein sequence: CASTTSQASGSQFF.

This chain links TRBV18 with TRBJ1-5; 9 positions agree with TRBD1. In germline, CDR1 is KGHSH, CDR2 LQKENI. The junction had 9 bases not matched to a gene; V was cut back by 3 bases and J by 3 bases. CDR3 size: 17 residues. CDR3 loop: CASSPERTGVINQPQHF. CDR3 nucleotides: TGTGCCAGCTCACCCGAGAGGACAGGGGTGATCAATCAGCCCCAGCATTTT.

CDR3 DNA: TGTGCCAGTAGTCAGGTTTTCGCAGGAGAGACCCAGTACTTC. Amino acids: CASSQVFAGETQYF. The chain employs TRBV19 and TRBJ2-5; the D is unclear. Looked up from germline, CDR1 is LNHDA and CDR2 is SQIVND (reference sequence). This CDR3 has 14 residues. Trimming took off 5 bases at V and 4 bases at J, with 14 bases between the two ends.

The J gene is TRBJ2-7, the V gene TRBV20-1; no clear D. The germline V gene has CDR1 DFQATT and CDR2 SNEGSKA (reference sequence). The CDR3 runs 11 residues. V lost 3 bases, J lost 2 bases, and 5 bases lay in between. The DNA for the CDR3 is TGCAGTGCTAGGGGTCCCTACGAGCAGTACTTC. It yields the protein CSARGPYEQYF.

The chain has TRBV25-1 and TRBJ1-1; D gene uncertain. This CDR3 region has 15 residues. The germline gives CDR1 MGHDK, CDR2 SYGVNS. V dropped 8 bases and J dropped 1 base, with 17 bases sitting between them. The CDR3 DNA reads TGTGCCAGCCAAGAAAGTCCGGGGAAGAACACTGAAGCTTTCTTT. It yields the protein CASQESPGKNTEAFF.

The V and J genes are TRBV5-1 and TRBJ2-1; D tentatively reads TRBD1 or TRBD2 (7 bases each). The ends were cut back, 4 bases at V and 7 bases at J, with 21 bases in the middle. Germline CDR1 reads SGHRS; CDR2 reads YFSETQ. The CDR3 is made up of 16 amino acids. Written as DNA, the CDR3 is TGCGCCAGCAGCCCGGCCGTCCAGGGGGGGAGGAATGAGCAGTTCTTC. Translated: CASSPAVQGGRNEQFF.

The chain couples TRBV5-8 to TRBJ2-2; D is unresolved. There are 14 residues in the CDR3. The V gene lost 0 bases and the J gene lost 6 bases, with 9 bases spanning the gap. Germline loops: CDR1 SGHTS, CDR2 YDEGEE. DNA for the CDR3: TGTGCCAGCAGCTTGGGTGGGTTGGCCGGGGAGCTGTTTTTT. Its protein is CASSLGGLAGELFF.

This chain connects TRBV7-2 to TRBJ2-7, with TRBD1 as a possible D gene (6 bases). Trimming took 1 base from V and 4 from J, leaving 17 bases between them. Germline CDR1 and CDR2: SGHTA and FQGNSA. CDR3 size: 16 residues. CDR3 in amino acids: CASSLVLVGARYEQYF. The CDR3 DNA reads TGTGCCAGCAGCTTAGTCTTGGTGGGGGCCCGATACGAGCAGTACTTC.

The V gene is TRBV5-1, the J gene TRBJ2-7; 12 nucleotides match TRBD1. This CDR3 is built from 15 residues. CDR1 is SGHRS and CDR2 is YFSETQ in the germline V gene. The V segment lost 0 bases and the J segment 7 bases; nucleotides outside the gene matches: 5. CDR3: CASSLEGQGAREQYF. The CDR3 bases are TGCGCCAGCAGCTTGGAGGGACAGGGGGCGCGAGAGCAGTACTTC. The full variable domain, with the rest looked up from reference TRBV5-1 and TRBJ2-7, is KAGVTQTPRYLIKTRGQQVTLSCSPISGHRSVSWYQQTPGQGLQFLFEYFSETQRNKGNFPGRFSGRQFSNSRSEMNVSTLELGDSALYLCASSLEGQGAREQYFGPGTRLTVT.

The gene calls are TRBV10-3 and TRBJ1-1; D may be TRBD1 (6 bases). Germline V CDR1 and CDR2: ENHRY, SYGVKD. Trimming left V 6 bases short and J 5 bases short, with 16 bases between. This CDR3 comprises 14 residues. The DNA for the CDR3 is TGTGCCATCAGCCCCGCCCAGGGGTGGACTGAAGCTTTCTTT. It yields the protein CAISPAQGWTEAFF.

The chain's CDR3 is CASSLVSGGGNSGNTIYF. Written as DNA, the CDR3 is TGTGCCAGCAGCTTAGTCAGTGGCGGGGGGAACTCTGGAAACACCATATATTTT. This chain connects TRBV7-6 to TRBJ1-3; possible D gene TRBD1, 5 bases. Trimming shortened V by 1 base and J by 0 bases, and 16 bases separated the two germline ends. There are 18 residues in the CDR3. CDR1 is SGHVS and CDR2 is FNYEAQ in the germline V gene. Complete variable domain (other parts from reference TRBV7-6 and TRBJ1-3): GAGVSQSPRYKVTKRGQDVALRCDPISGHVSLYWYRQALGQGPEFLTYFNYEAQQDKSGLPNDRFSAERPEGSISTLTIQRTEQRDSAMYRCASSLVSGGGNSGNTIYFGEGSWLTVV.

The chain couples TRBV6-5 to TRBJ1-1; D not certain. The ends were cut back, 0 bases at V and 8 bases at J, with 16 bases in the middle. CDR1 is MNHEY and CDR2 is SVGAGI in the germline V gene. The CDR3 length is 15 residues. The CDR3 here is CASSYSVMGNKEAFF. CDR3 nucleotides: TGTGCCAGCAGTTACTCGGTAATGGGAAACAAAGAAGCTTTCTTT.

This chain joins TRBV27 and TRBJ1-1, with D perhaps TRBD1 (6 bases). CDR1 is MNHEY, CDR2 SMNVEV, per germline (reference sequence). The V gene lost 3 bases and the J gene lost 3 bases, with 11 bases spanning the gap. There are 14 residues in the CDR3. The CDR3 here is CASSFGGLDTEAFF. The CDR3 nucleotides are TGTGCCAGCAGTTTCGGGGGGCTGGACACTGAAGCTTTCTTT.

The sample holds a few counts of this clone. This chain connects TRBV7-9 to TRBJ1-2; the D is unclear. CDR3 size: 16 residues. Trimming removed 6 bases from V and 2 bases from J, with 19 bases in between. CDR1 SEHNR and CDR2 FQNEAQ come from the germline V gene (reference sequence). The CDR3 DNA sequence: TGTGCCAGCAGGAACCAGGTACGGTTGGGGAACTATGGCTACACCTTC. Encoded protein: CASRNQVRLGNYGYTF.

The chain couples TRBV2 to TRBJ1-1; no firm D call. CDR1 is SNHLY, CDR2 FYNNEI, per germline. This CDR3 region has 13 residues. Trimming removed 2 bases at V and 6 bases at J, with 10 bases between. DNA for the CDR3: TGTGCCAGCAGTGAACTGCGGCCAGCTGAAGCTTTCTTT. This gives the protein CASSELRPAEAFF.

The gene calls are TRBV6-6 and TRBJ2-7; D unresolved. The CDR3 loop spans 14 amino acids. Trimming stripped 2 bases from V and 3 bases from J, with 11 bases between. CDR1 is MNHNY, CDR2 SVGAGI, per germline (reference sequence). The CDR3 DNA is TGTGCCAGCAGTTACATCCCTTTAAACTACGAGCAGTACTTC. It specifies CASSYIPLNYEQYF.

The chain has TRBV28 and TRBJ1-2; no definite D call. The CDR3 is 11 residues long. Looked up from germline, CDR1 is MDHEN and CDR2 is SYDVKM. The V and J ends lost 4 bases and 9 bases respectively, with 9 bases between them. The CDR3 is CASSSSLRYTF. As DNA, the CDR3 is TGTGCCAGCAGTTCCAGTTTACGCTACACCTTC.

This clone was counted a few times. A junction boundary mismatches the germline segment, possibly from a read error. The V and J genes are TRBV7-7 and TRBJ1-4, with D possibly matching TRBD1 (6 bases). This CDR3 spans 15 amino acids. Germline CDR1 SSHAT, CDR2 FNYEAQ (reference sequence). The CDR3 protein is CASSPRTVPNEKLFF. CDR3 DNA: TGTGCTAGCAGCCCCAGGACAGTACCTAATGAAAAACTGTTTTTT.

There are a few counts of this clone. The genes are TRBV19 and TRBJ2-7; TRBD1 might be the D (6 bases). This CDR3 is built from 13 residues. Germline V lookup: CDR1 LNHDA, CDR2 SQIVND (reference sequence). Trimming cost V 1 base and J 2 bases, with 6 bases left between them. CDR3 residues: CASSIGTAYEQYF. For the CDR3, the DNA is TGTGCCAGTAGTATAGGGACAGCCTACGAGCAGTACTTC.

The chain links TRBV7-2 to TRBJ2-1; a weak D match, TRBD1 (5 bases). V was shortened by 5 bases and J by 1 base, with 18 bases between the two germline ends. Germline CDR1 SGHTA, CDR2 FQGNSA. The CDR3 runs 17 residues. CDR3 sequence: CASSRVILQGSYNEQFF. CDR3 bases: TGTGCCAGCAGCCGCGTCATACTGCAGGGTTCCTACAATGAGCAGTTCTTC.

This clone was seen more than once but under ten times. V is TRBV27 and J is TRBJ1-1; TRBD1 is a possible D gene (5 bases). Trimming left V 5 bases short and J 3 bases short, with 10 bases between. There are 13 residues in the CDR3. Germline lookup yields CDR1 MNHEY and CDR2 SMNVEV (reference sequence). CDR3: CASSLRQYTEAFF. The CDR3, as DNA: TGTGCCAGCAGTCTCCGACAGTACACTGAAGCTTTCTTT.

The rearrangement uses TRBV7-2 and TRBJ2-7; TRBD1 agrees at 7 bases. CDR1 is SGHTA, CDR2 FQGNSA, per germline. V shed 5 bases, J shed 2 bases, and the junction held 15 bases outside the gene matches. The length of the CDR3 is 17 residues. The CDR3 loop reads CASSQATQGGFAYEQYF. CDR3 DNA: TGTGCCAGCAGCCAAGCGACGCAAGGGGGCTTTGCCTACGAGCAGTACTTC.

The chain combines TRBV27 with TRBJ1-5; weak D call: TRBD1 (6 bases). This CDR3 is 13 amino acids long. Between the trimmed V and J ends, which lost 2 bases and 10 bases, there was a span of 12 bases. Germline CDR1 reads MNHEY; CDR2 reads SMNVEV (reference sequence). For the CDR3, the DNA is TGTGCCAGCAGTTTAAACAGGGATTACCCCCAGCATTTT. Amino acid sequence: CASSLNRDYPQHF.

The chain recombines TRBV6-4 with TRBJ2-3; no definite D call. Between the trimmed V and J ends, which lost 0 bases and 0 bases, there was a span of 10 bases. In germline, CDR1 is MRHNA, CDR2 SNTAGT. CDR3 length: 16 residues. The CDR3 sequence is CASSDSFRRSTDTQYF. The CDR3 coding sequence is TGTGCCAGCAGTGACTCGTTTAGAAGGAGCACAGATACGCAGTATTTT.

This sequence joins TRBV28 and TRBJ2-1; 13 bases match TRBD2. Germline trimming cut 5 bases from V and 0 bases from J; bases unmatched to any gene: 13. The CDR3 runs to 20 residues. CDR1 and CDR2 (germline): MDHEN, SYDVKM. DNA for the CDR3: TGTGCCAGCAGTCTATATAGACTAGCGGGGGGCCCGAGCTCCTACAATGAGCAGTTCTTC. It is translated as CASSLYRLAGGPSSYNEQFF.

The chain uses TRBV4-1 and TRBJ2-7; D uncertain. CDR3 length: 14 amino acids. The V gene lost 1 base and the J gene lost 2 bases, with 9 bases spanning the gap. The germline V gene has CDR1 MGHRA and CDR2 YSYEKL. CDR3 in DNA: TGCGCCAGCAGCCAAGCGTGGCTGACCTACGAGCAGTACTTC. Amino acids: CASSQAWLTYEQYF.